One sample yielded the 28 T cell receptor beta chains listed below, sequenced in a study of T cell repertoires in cytomegalovirus infection. No antigen has been identified for these receptors. Using its own MiXCR run on the reads, TCRdb lists one record per CDR3 protein. The sample contains 900,000 to 950,000 distinct CDR3 sequences, roughly 31% of which appear only once. Sequencing was performed on cultured CD8+ T cells from PBMCs, taken from culture after CMV antigen stimulation. These receptors originate from a human donor in good health (CMV status not recorded). Some clones in this sample may be carry-over from other donors' samples.

About this clonotype: A much bigger clone sits one base away, suggesting this may be a read error. The rearrangement uses TRBV6-6 and TRBJ1-2; unclear D gene. CDR1 and CDR2 (germline): MNHNY, SVGAGI (reference sequence). CDR3 length equals 14 residues. Between the trimmed V and J ends, which lost 6 bases and 3 bases, there was a span of 14 bases. The CDR3 bases are TGTGCCAGCAGGTACAGCTTACCCGACTATGGCTACACCTTC. The encoded protein is CASRYSLPDYGYTF.

This clonotype appeared a few times. At one end the junction does not follow the germline gene, possibly because of a read error. The chain uses TRBV7-7 and TRBJ2-7; D not resolved. Per the germline V gene, CDR1 is SSHAT and CDR2 is FNYEAQ (reference sequence). CDR3 length: 14 residues. CDR3 nucleotide sequence: TGTGCTAGCAGCTTAGAGGTGGACGGCTACGAGCAGTACTTC. This translates into CASSLEVDGYEQYF. The complete variable domain, with remaining parts taken from reference TRBV7-7 and TRBJ2-7, reads GAGVSQSPRYKVTKRGQDVTLRCDPISSHATLYWYQQALGQGPEFLTYFNYEAQPDKSGLPSDRFSAERPEGSISTLTIQRTEQRDSAMYRCASSLEVDGYEQYFGPGTRLTVT.

This clonotype was seen more than once but under ten times. The chain combines TRBV7-2 with TRBJ1-1; TRBD1 matches at 7 bases. V shed 3 bases, J shed 4 bases, and the junction held 11 bases outside the gene matches. The germline V gene has CDR1 SGHTA and CDR2 FQGNSA. This CDR3 contains 16 residues. The DNA of the CDR3 is TGTGCCAGCAGCTTTACATTAGGGGGCGCGAGCACTGAAGCTTTCTTT. This sequence encodes CASSFTLGGASTEAFF.

V usage is TRBV7-3 and J usage is TRBJ1-4, with no clear D. Deletions cut 5 bases from V and 0 bases from J, with 19 bases between. This CDR3 comprises 18 residues. Per germline, CDR1 SGHTA and CDR2 FQGTGA. The CDR3 here is CASSDGRKLLATNEKLFF. CDR3 bases: TGTGCCAGCAGCGACGGGCGGAAATTACTTGCAACTAATGAAAAACTGTTTTTT.

This rearrangement joins TRBV7-9 to TRBJ1-2; 10 nucleotides agree with TRBD1. Germline values: CDR1 SEHNR, CDR2 FQNEAQ (reference sequence). J lost 8 bases, V lost 5 bases, and 11 bases had no gene match. This CDR3 spans 15 amino acids. Here the CDR3 reads CASSKPGQGIWGYTF. The CDR3 nucleotides are TGTGCCAGCAGCAAACCGGGACAGGGGATTTGGGGCTACACCTTC. Looking up the rest from reference TRBV7-9 and TRBJ1-2 gives the full variable domain: DTGVSQNPRHKITKRGQNVTFRCDPISEHNRLYWYRQTLGQGPEFLTYFQNEAQLEKSRLLSDRFSAERPKGSFSTLEIQRTEQGDSAMYLCASSKPGQGIWGYTFGSGTRLTVV.

This clonotype was recorded a few times. This chain joins TRBV7-8 and TRBJ2-1, with 7 bases fitting TRBD2. The CDR3 runs 15 residues. Germline V gives CDR1 SGHVS, CDR2 FQNEAQ. V was pared by 3 bases and J by 1 base, with 3 bases of the junction left unmatched. CDR3 nucleotide sequence: TGTGCCAGCAGCTTCGAGCGGGGATCCTACAATGAGCAGTTCTTC. Amino acid sequence: CASSFERGSYNEQFF.

In its sample, this clonotype was seen a few times. The rearrangement joins TRBV19 to TRBJ1-5; unclear D gene. Germline CDR1 LNHDA, CDR2 SQIVND (reference sequence). The CDR3 loop spans 14 amino acids. V lost 7 bases and J lost 1, with 11 bases in between. The CDR3 region has the DNA TGTGCCAGTAAGACGGTTTACAGCAATCAGCCCCAGCATTTT. As protein: CASKTVYSNQPQHF.

The table lists this clonotype with a few counts. This chain links TRBV7-4 with TRBJ2-1; the D gene could be TRBD1 or TRBD2 (5 bases each). V shed 5 bases and J shed 8 bases, with 10 bases lying between them. Germline loops: CDR1 SGHVT, CDR2 SQSDAQ. The CDR3 loop spans 12 amino acids. In DNA form, the CDR3 reads TGTGCCAGCAGCGACCGAGGGGATGAGCAGTTCTTC. Translated, it gives CASSDRGDEQFF.

The V and J genes are TRBV25-1 and TRBJ2-1, with 9 bases aligning to TRBD1. This CDR3 spans 14 amino acids. CDR1 and CDR2 from the germline V gene are MGHDK and SYGVNS. J gave up 6 bases and V 7 bases, and 7 bases lay outside the gene matches. In DNA, the CDR3 is TGTGCCAGCACCGGTGGGACAGGGCTCAATGAGCAGTTCTTC. Its translation is CASTGGTGLNEQFF.

V usage is TRBV9 and J usage is TRBJ1-1; tentative D call: TRBD1 (6 bases). V was pared by 0 bases and J by 10 bases, with 10 bases between. Germline assignment: CDR1 SGDLS and CDR2 YYNGEE. The CDR3 is 12 amino acids. CDR3 sequence (DNA): TGTGCCAGCAGCGTAGCTGAGGGGGTAGCTTTCTTT. Amino acid sequence: CASSVAEGVAFF.

The chain couples TRBV19 to TRBJ2-7, with 7 positions matching TRBD1. The CDR3 contains 21 residues. V dropped 9 bases and J dropped 1; count of bases not matched to a gene: 30. Germline CDR1 LNHDA, CDR2 SQIVND (reference sequence). CDR3 nucleotides: TGTGCCAGGCAGACCACCTCGCTAAGGGAGAACAGGGGTGGAGGATCCTACGAGCAGTACGTC. Its translation: CARQTTSLRENRGGGSYEQYV.

The V call is TRBV20-1, the J call TRBJ1-4, with 7 bases fitting TRBD1. Per germline, CDR1 DFQATT and CDR2 SNEGSKA (reference sequence). Germline trimming cut 0 bases from V and 0 bases from J; bases unmatched to any gene: 7. The CDR3 spans 17 residues. CDR3 DNA: TGCAGTGCTAGAGATTCAGGGGGGCCCGCAACTAATGAAAAACTGTTTTTT. This sequence encodes CSARDSGGPATNEKLFF.

This clonotype has a count of ten or more. The J gene is TRBJ1-3, the V gene TRBV10-3; D ambiguous. CDR1 ENHRY and CDR2 SYGVKD come from the germline V gene. The CDR3 runs 14 residues. V was clipped by 2 bases and J by 0 bases, with 5 bases between them. The CDR3 loop is CAISEGNSGNTIYF. CDR3 DNA: TGTGCCATCAGTGAGGGGAACTCTGGAAACACCATATATTTT.

This clonotype has only a few counts. This chain uses TRBV6-2 or TRBV6-3 with TRBJ2-3, with 7 bases lining up with TRBD2. V trimming: 2 bases; J trimming: 5 bases; junction bases outside the gene matches: 13. Germline V gives CDR1 MNHEY, CDR2 SVGEGT. The CDR3 sequence is 17 residues long. The CDR3 sequence is CASSYRSGAMRGDTQYF. The CDR3 DNA follows: TGTGCCAGCAGTTACCGGAGCGGGGCCATGAGGGGAGATACGCAGTATTTT.

V is TRBV6-6 and J is TRBJ1-4; D unresolved. CDR1 is MNHNY, CDR2 SVGAGI, per germline (reference sequence). V dropped 2 bases and J dropped 7 bases, with 14 bases sitting between them. CDR3 length: 15 residues. The CDR3 here is CASSYLQTRGEKLFF. The CDR3 bases are TGTGCCAGCAGTTACCTACAGACCCGAGGTGAAAAACTGTTTTTT.

The chain links TRBV19 to TRBJ1-1, with a tentative D call TRBD1 (5 bases). Trimming removed 7 bases from V and 4 bases from J, with 19 bases in between. CDR1 LNHDA and CDR2 SQIVND come from the germline V gene (reference sequence). This CDR3 contains 15 residues. The CDR3 is CASTNSPSGATEAFF. Here the CDR3 DNA reads TGTGCCAGTACGAACAGTCCATCTGGGGCCACTGAAGCTTTCTTT.

This sequence joins TRBV20-1 and TRBJ1-1; 9 positions match TRBD1. The CDR3 spans 15 residues. In germline, CDR1 is DFQATT, CDR2 SNEGSKA (reference sequence). V lost 4 bases, J lost 0 bases, and 6 bases stayed unmatched. This CDR3 is CSATKGTGMNTEAFF. The CDR3 nucleotides are TGCAGTGCTACCAAAGGGACAGGGATGAACACTGAAGCTTTCTTT.

This clonotype was counted at least ten times. The chain employs TRBV7-6 and TRBJ2-5, with 12 bases that match TRBD2. V shed 2 bases, J shed 3 bases, and the junction held 7 bases outside the gene matches. Germline loops: CDR1 SGHVS, CDR2 FNYEAQ. CDR3 size: 17 residues. CDR3 region: CASSLLTSGGPKETQYF. The CDR3 bases are TGTGCCAGCAGCTTACTGACTAGCGGGGGCCCTAAAGAGACCCAGTACTTC.

The table lists this clonotype with a few counts. The CDR3 bases are TGTGCCAGCAGCTCACCGTTCAGGGGGCTAGCCCTATACAATGAGCAGTTCTTC. Amino acid sequence: CASSSPFRGLALYNEQFF. The chain links TRBV7-3 to TRBJ2-1; 8 nucleotides match TRBD1. After removal of 4 bases from V and 4 bases from J, the junction contained 15 bases not matched to a gene. CDR1 is SGHTA and CDR2 is FQGTGA in the germline V gene. The CDR3 spans 18 residues. Looking up the rest from reference TRBV7-3 and TRBJ2-1 gives the full variable domain: GAGVSQTPSNKVTEKGKYVELRCDPISGHTALYWYRQSLGQGPEFLIYFQGTGAADDSGLPNDRFFAVRPEGSVSTLKIQRTERGDSAVYLCASSSPFRGLALYNEQFFGPGTRLTVL.

This chain connects TRBV5-6 to TRBJ2-5; tentatively, D is TRBD1 (5 bases). The CDR3 covers 14 residues. Trimming took 4 bases from V and 2 from J, leaving 12 bases between them. Germline V gene lookup returns CDR1 SGHDT and CDR2 YYEEEE. DNA of the CDR3: TGTGCCAGCAGCCTAGGGGCAGGGCAAGAGACCCAGTACTTC. Translation gives CASSLGAGQETQYF.

This chain links TRBV19 with TRBJ2-2; the match to TRBD1 covers 9 bases. The CDR3 has 15 residues. After removal of 7 bases from V and 3 bases from J, the junction contained 6 bases not matched to a gene. Per the germline V gene, CDR1 is LNHDA and CDR2 is SQIVND (reference sequence). CDR3 in amino acids: CASNPWDRDTGELFF. For the CDR3, the DNA is TGTGCCAGTAATCCCTGGGACAGGGACACCGGGGAGCTGTTTTTT. Looking up the rest from reference TRBV19 and TRBJ2-2 gives the full variable domain: DGGITQSPKYLFRKEGQNVTLSCEQNLNHDAMYWYRQDPGQGLRLIYYSQIVNDFQKGDIAEGYSVSREKKESFPLTVTSAQKNPTAFYLCASNPWDRDTGELFFGEGSRLTVL.

V usage is TRBV2 and J usage is TRBJ2-7, with D tentatively TRBD1 or TRBD2 (7 bases each). The CDR3 extends over 14 amino acids. V lost 8 bases, J lost 6 bases, and 20 bases lay in between. The germline V gene has CDR1 SNHLY and CDR2 FYNNEI. The CDR3 is CASGSGRGLLEQYF. The CDR3 DNA reads as TGTGCCAGCGGTAGTGGGAGGGGGCTTCTCGAGCAGTACTTC.

This clonotype came up many times. The V gene is TRBV7-9, the J gene TRBJ2-7, with TRBD1 identical over 7 bases. The germline V gene has CDR1 SEHNR and CDR2 FQNEAQ (reference sequence). This CDR3 has 16 residues. The junction had 13 bases not matched to a gene; V was cut back by 5 bases and J by 3 bases. CDR3 residues: CASSPPYGGQFYEQYF. As DNA, the CDR3 is TGTGCCAGCAGCCCGCCATATGGGGGACAGTTCTACGAGCAGTACTTC.

This chain connects TRBV5-1 to TRBJ1-1; D may be TRBD1 (6 bases). Germline V gene lookup returns CDR1 SGHRS and CDR2 YFSETQ. The ends were cut back, 3 bases at V and 1 base at J, with 13 bases in the middle. This CDR3 is 15 amino acids long. The CDR3 nucleotides are TGCGCCAGCAGCTCTAGGGGGGACCAGAACACTGAAGCTTTCTTT. This codes for CASSSRGDQNTEAFF.

This clonotype was seen a few times. One end of the junction varies from germline; a read error may be responsible. The V call is TRBV7-7, the J call TRBJ2-2; 7 bases agree with TRBD1. The germline V gene has CDR1 SSHAT and CDR2 FNYEAQ (reference sequence). This CDR3 is built from 14 residues. The CDR3 reads CASKTGFDTGELFF. The CDR3 DNA reads as TGTGCTAGCAAGACAGGGTTTGACACCGGGGAGCTGTTTTTT. Using reference TRBV7-7 and TRBJ2-2 for the parts outside the CDR3, the full variable domain is GAGVSQSPRYKVTKRGQDVTLRCDPISSHATLYWYQQALGQGPEFLTYFNYEAQPDKSGLPSDRFSAERPEGSISTLTIQRTEQRDSAMYRCASKTGFDTGELFFGEGSRLTVL.

The chain recombines TRBV27 with TRBJ1-2; no clear D. This CDR3 comprises 13 residues. The germline V gene has CDR1 MNHEY and CDR2 SMNVEV (reference sequence). V dropped 6 bases and J dropped 0 bases, with 8 bases sitting between them. For the CDR3, the DNA is TGTGCCAGCAGCTTCAACACTAACTATGGCTACACCTTC. Encoded protein: CASSFNTNYGYTF.

V usage is TRBV6-2 or TRBV6-3 and J usage is TRBJ2-1; 9 bases map to TRBD2. The germline CDR1 and CDR2 sequences are MNHEY and SVGEGT. The length of the CDR3 is 17 residues. J gave up 4 bases and V 4 bases, and 11 bases lay outside the gene matches. CDR3 DNA sequence: TGTGCCAGCAGTTTCTTCCCAGCGGGGGGATTTTACAATGAGCAGTTCTTC. Its translation: CASSFFPAGGFYNEQFF.

The V call is TRBV7-9, the J call TRBJ1-5; D unclear. The CDR3 sequence is 12 residues long. The V end lost 5 bases, the J end lost 7 bases, and 9 bases lay between the germline ends. Germline CDR1 and CDR2: SEHNR and FQNEAQ (reference sequence). CDR3 sequence: CASSALDQPQHF. CDR3 DNA sequence: TGTGCCAGCAGCGCCCTGGACCAGCCCCAGCATTTT.